The rows below give T cell receptor beta chains drawn from one sample of a study of blood T cell repertoires in COVID-19. The repertoire was sequenced with immunoSEQ multiplex PCR; TCRdb's copy has only in-frame clones and lacks some. The top ten clones hold under 7.5% of a sample with over 200,000 clones, approximately 88% of them seen once. The specimen was peripheral blood. These receptors were taken from a man between 60 and 75 years old who had recovered from COVID-19. Each CDR3 is given without its conserved first and last residue. Each record gives: J gene, D gene, V gene, CDR3 protein. A D gene is named only where the DNA matches it firmly.

j_call: TRBJ2-3; d_call: -; v_call: TRBV5-4; cdr3_aa: ASSLVHYTDTQY
j_call: TRBJ1-4; d_call: -; v_call: TRBV28; cdr3_aa: ATLDSNEKLF
j_call: TRBJ1-6; d_call: -; v_call: TRBV12-3/TRBV12-4; cdr3_aa: ASSGGRRSPLH
j_call: TRBJ2-3; d_call: TRBD2; v_call: TRBV7-9; cdr3_aa: ASSYVLAGVGTDTQY
j_call: TRBJ2-1; d_call: -; v_call: TRBV3-1/TRBV3-2; cdr3_aa: ASSQEYSPYNEQF
j_call: TRBJ2-2; d_call: TRBD1; v_call: TRBV5-1; cdr3_aa: ASAGGYTGELF
j_call: TRBJ1-1; d_call: -; v_call: TRBV18; cdr3_aa: ASSLGQPNTEAF
j_call: TRBJ2-7; d_call: -; v_call: TRBV9; cdr3_aa: ASSLAGGEQY
j_call: TRBJ2-2; d_call: -; v_call: TRBV5-8; cdr3_aa: ASSLEGGANTGELF
j_call: TRBJ1-2; d_call: TRBD1; v_call: TRBV9; cdr3_aa: ASSPRDRETAFLNYGYT
j_call: TRBJ2-4; d_call: -; v_call: TRBV19; cdr3_aa: ASSSLGGGGNIQY
j_call: TRBJ1-4; d_call: -; v_call: TRBV28; cdr3_aa: ASSSPSGRTNEKLF
j_call: TRBJ1-1; d_call: -; v_call: TRBV2; cdr3_aa: ASRGAYTEAF
j_call: TRBJ2-1; d_call: -; v_call: TRBV7-3; cdr3_aa: ASSLTAGPLASSYNEQF
j_call: TRBJ1-6; d_call: -; v_call: TRBV7-3; cdr3_aa: ASSLTAGIGNSPLH
j_call: TRBJ1-2; d_call: TRBD1; v_call: TRBV7-2; cdr3_aa: ASSLEGAGGYT
j_call: TRBJ1-5; d_call: -; v_call: TRBV12-2; cdr3_aa: ASRFYSNQPQH
j_call: TRBJ2-1; d_call: TRBD2; v_call: TRBV28; cdr3_aa: ASTGTSGRYNEQF
j_call: TRBJ2-1; d_call: TRBD2; v_call: TRBV7-9; cdr3_aa: ASSLGTSGYNEQF
j_call: TRBJ1-2; d_call: TRBD1; v_call: TRBV28; cdr3_aa: ASSQGTGSLYGYT
j_call: TRBJ2-1; d_call: -; v_call: TRBV6-5; cdr3_aa: ATTIADSYNEQF
j_call: TRBJ2-1; d_call: TRBD2; v_call: TRBV6-2/TRBV6-3; cdr3_aa: ASSKLAGGRDEQF
j_call: TRBJ1-1; d_call: -; v_call: TRBV6-5; cdr3_aa: ASSYQGTDTEAF
j_call: TRBJ1-1; d_call: -; v_call: TRBV7-2; cdr3_aa: ASSLWQNTEAF
j_call: TRBJ1-2; d_call: -; v_call: TRBV6-6; cdr3_aa: ASRFRTEGYT
j_call: TRBJ2-7; d_call: TRBD2; v_call: TRBV28; cdr3_aa: ASSLLLAGGYEQY
j_call: TRBJ2-7; d_call: -; v_call: TRBV18; cdr3_aa: ASSPRTAGDEQY
j_call: TRBJ1-3; d_call: -; v_call: TRBV5-6; cdr3_aa: ASSGGGSLRSGNTIY
j_call: TRBJ2-5; d_call: -; v_call: TRBV7-2; cdr3_aa: ASSFGGALETQY
j_call: TRBJ2-1; d_call: -; v_call: TRBV27; cdr3_aa: ASSLTSNEQF
j_call: TRBJ1-5; d_call: -; v_call: TRBV6-5; cdr3_aa: ASSRSYSNQPQH
j_call: TRBJ1-2; d_call: TRBD1; v_call: TRBV29-1; cdr3_aa: SVPTGGYGGYT
j_call: TRBJ2-7; d_call: TRBD1; v_call: TRBV30; cdr3_aa: AWSTRDRGFEQY
j_call: TRBJ2-7; d_call: TRBD1; v_call: TRBV19; cdr3_aa: ASSARVGTGTYEQY
j_call: TRBJ2-5; d_call: -; v_call: TRBV20-1; cdr3_aa: SARSVETQY
j_call: TRBJ1-2; d_call: TRBD1; v_call: TRBV19; cdr3_aa: ASRGTPDRYYGYT
j_call: TRBJ2-5; d_call: TRBD1; v_call: TRBV5-6; cdr3_aa: ASSSRTGVRETQY
j_call: TRBJ2-1; d_call: -; v_call: TRBV11-2; cdr3_aa: ASSFRQEQF
j_call: TRBJ1-5; d_call: -; v_call: TRBV21-1; cdr3_aa: ASSKGRFGTLSNQPQH
j_call: TRBJ2-3; d_call: -; v_call: TRBV7-2; cdr3_aa: ASSPSRQGKTDTQY
j_call: TRBJ2-2; d_call: -; v_call: TRBV6-4; cdr3_aa: ASSLEGRTGELF
j_call: TRBJ2-1; d_call: -; v_call: TRBV6-5; cdr3_aa: ASSYSRGGSYNEQF
j_call: TRBJ1-3; d_call: -; v_call: TRBV5-1; cdr3_aa: ASSLQGQLSGNTIY
j_call: TRBJ1-4; d_call: TRBD1; v_call: TRBV5-1; cdr3_aa: ASSLTGGFGEKLF
j_call: TRBJ1-5; d_call: -; v_call: TRBV10-1; cdr3_aa: ASSESSQGQGNQPQH